The subject of this entry is one T cell receptor (beta chain). Its target is not known. Other DNA sequences in this sample translate to the same CDR3. The germline V gene has CDR1 DFQATT and CDR2 SNEGSKA (reference sequence). V lost 6 bases to trimming and J lost 5 bases, with 10 bases between them. The length of the CDR3 is 11 residues. Here immunoSEQ multiplex PCR was the method, and the copy in TCRdb shows in-frame clones only, minus some. The table lists 2 million to 2.5 million clones, around 93% of them singletons. The source of the sample is a study of shared clonotypes between healthy human individuals. Notes on the study in general: Naive subsets generally exceeded memory subsets in estimated richness.

The chain couples TRBV20-1 to TRBJ2-5, with D possibly being TRBD1 (5 bases). The sample consisted of naive CD4+ T cells from PBMCs. Subset denoted: CD45RA+ positively selected. The sequence derives from a man between 18 and 29 years old in good health. Some clones in this sample may be carry-over from other donors' samples. The CDR3 DNA reads as TGCAGTGCGTCAGGGTGGGAGACCCAGTACTTC. It specifies CSASGWETQYF.